Following are 10 T cell receptor beta chains from one sample sequenced in a study of blood T cells in healthy people across ages. Primed by a sample-barcoded 5' primer and a J-beta primer mix, a second PCR proceeded for about 7 to 11 cycles. TCRdb re-derived calls from the 5' RACE reads in MiXCR, one entry per CDR3 protein. The repertoire has roughly 720,000 distinct CDR3 sequences, 53% of them found once; the top ten carry about 38%. The specimen was blood. These receptors were taken from a man older than 75 in good health.

The chain recombines TRBV5-6 with TRBJ2-5; D gene ambiguous. The last part of the DNA fits TRBJ2-7 better; the J call may be wrong. This CDR3 contains 16 residues. Germline V gene lookup returns CDR1 SGHDT and CDR2 YYEEEE. In DNA, the CDR3 is TGTGCCAGCAGCCACACCCAAGGCCGAGGAGTCTACGAGCAGTACTTC. Residues: CASSHTQGRGVYEQYF.

J is TRBJ2-7 and V is TRBV7-2, with D possibly matching TRBD2 (5 bases). From germline, CDR1 is SGHTA and CDR2 FQGNSA. This CDR3 comprises 15 residues. The V end lost 0 bases, the J end lost 1 base, and 10 bases lay between the germline ends. This CDR3 is CASSLAADRSYEQYF. For the CDR3, the DNA is TGTGCCAGCAGCTTAGCAGCGGACCGTTCCTACGAGCAGTACTTC.

The chain recombines TRBV20-1 with TRBJ2-1; D gene unclear. Germline V gene lookup returns CDR1 DFQATT and CDR2 SNEGSKA (reference sequence). The germline V and J ends were trimmed by 6 bases and 1 base, with 16 bases remaining between them. The CDR3 is made up of 15 amino acids. DNA for the CDR3: TGCAGTGCCACCAAGGTGGGTGGGTCCTACAATGAGCAGTTCTTC. Translated, it gives CSATKVGGSYNEQFF.

The V and J genes are TRBV5-1 and TRBJ2-7, with D possibly being TRBD1 or TRBD2 (5 bases each). The assigned J gene may be wrong: the sequence end matches TRBJ2-5 better. Germline lookup yields CDR1 SGHRS and CDR2 YFSETQ. The CDR3 spans 16 residues. The CDR3 sequence is CASSLSLGTPLGTQYF. In DNA, the CDR3 is TGCGCCAGCAGCCTTAGTTTAGGGACCCCCCTGGGGACCCAGTACTTC.

V usage is TRBV7-9 and J usage is TRBJ2-1, with D possibly TRBD2 on 5 matching bases. The V end lost 1 base, the J end lost 2 bases, and 12 bases lay between the germline ends. The CDR3 contains 16 residues. Germline V lookup: CDR1 SEHNR, CDR2 FQNEAQ (reference sequence). CDR3 protein: CASSLGRGRTYNEQFF. CDR3 bases: TGTGCCAGCAGCTTAGGACGGGGTCGGACCTACAATGAGCAGTTCTTC.

In regard to this clonotype: The junction departs from germline at one end; a sequencing error may be responsible. The CDR3 DNA reads as TGTGCCCGCAGTGAAGCTGCAGCGGGTGAAGAGACCCAGTACTTC. It encodes CARSEAAAGEETQYF. The rearrangement links TRBV25-1 to TRBJ2-5, with a weak D call TRBD2 (6 bases). Germline loops: CDR1 MGHDK, CDR2 SYGVNS. The CDR3 has 15 amino acids.

This clonotype appeared once. The gene calls are TRBV6-5 and TRBJ2-3, with 11 bases fitting TRBD2. J gave up 14 bases and V 6 bases, and 19 bases lay outside the gene matches. This CDR3 is built from 16 residues. Germline values: CDR1 MNHEY, CDR2 SVGAGI. The CDR3 here is CASRPDSGRAHRYAYF. The DNA of the CDR3 is TGTGCCAGCAGACCCGATAGCGGGAGGGCCCACAGATACGCGTATTTT.

The chain employs TRBV28 and TRBJ1-6, with a weak D call TRBD1 (5 bases). Trimming took 3 bases from V and 10 from J, leaving 13 bases between them. The CDR3 is 14 amino acids. Germline V gene lookup returns CDR1 MDHEN and CDR2 SYDVKM. CDR3 amino acids: CASSFTGGVSPLHF. The CDR3 DNA follows: TGTGCCAGCAGTTTTACAGGAGGAGTGTCACCCCTCCACTTT.

The chain joins TRBV15 to TRBJ2-1, with 9 bases fitting TRBD1. Germline values: CDR1 LNHNV, CDR2 YYDKDF (reference sequence). V lost 5 bases and J lost 4; bases outside the gene matches: 6. This CDR3 has 15 residues. As DNA, the CDR3 is TGTGCCACCAGCTCGGGACAGGGCGTATACAATGAGCAGTTCTTC. The encoded protein is CATSSGQGVYNEQFF.

The rearrangement uses TRBV11-2 and TRBJ1-6; D not resolved. Between the trimmed V and J ends, which lost 5 bases and 9 bases, there was a span of 14 bases. The CDR3 covers 14 residues. Germline V lookup: CDR1 SGHAT, CDR2 FQNNGV. CDR3 coding DNA: TGTGCCAGCAGCCCTAGGACTCTGGGTTCACCCCTCCACTTT. Its protein product is CASSPRTLGSPLHF.